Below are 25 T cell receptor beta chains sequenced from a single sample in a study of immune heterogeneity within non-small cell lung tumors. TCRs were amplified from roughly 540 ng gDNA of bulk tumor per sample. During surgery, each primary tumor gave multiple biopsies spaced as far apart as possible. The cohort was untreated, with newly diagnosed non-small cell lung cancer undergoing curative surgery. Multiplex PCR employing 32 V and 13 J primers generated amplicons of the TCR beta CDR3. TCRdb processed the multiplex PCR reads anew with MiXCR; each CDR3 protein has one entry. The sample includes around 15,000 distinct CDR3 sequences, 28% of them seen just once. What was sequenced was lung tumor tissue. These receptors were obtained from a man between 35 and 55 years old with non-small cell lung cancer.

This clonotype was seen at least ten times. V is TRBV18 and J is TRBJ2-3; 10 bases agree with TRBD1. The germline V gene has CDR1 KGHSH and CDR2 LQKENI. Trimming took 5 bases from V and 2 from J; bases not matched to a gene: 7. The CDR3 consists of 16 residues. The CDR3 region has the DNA TGTGCCAGCTCAGGCGGGACAGGGGAGGCCACAGATACGCAGTATTTT. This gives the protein CASSGGTGEATDTQYF.

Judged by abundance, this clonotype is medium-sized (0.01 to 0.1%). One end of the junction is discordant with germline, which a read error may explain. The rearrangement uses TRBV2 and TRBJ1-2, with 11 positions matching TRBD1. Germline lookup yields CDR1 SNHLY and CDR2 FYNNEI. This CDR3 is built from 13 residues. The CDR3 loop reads CASTSRTGGKQVF. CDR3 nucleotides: TGTGCCAGCACGAGTAGGACAGGGGGCAAGCAGGTCTTC. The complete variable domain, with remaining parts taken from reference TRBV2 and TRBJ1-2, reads EPEVTQTPSHQVTQMGQEVILRCVPISNHLYFYWYRQILGQKVEFLVSFYNNEISEKSEIFDDQFSVERPDGSNFTLKIRSTKLEDSAMYFCASTSRTGGKQVFGSGTRLTVV.

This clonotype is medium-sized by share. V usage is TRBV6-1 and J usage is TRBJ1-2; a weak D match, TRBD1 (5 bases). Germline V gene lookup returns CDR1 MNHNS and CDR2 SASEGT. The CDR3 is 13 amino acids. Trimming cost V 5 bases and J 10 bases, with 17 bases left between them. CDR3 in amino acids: CASSSDSIPLYTF. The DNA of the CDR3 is TGTGCCAGCAGTTCTGACAGCATTCCCCTCTACACCTTC.

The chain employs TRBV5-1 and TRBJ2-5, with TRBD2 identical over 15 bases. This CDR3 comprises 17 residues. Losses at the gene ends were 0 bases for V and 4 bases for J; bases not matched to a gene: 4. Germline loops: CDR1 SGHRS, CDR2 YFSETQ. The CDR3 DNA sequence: TGCGCCAGCAGCTTGGGGGGGACTAGCGGGAGGAGAGAGACCCAGTACTTC. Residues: CASSLGGTSGRRETQYF.

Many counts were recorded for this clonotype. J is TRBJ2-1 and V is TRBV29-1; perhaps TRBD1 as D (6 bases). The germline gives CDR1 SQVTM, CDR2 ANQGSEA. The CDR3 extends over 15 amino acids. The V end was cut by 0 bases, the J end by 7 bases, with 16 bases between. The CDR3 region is CSVEDYLGRGNEQFF. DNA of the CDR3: TGCAGCGTTGAAGATTATTTGGGTAGGGGGAATGAGCAGTTCTTC.

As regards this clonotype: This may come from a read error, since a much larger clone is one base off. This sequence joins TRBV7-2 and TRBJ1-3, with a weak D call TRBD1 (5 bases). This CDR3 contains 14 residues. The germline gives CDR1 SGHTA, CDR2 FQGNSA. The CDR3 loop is CASGLQVSGNTIYF. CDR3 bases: TGTGCCAGCGGCTTACAGGTCTCTGGAAACACCATATATTTT.

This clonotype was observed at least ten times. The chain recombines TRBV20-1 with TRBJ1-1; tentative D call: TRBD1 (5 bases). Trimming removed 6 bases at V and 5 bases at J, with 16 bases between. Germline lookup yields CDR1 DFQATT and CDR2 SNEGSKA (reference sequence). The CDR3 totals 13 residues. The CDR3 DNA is TGCAGTGCAAGGTGGGGACTCGGGACTGAAGCTTTCTTT. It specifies CSARWGLGTEAFF.

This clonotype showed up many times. The CDR3, as DNA: TGTGCCAGCAGCTTATCCGGGGGCAAAGATGGCTACACCTTC. As protein: CASSLSGGKDGYTF. This rearrangement joins TRBV7-3 to TRBJ1-2, with D possibly being TRBD1 (6 bases). Trimming removed 2 bases from V and 6 bases from J, with 13 bases in between. The CDR3 loop spans 14 amino acids. Germline lookup yields CDR1 SGHTA and CDR2 FQGTGA.

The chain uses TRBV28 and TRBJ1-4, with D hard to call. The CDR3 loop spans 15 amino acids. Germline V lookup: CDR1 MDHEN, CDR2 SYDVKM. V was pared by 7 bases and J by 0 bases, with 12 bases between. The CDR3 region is CASTPWRATNEKLFF. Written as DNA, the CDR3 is TGTGCCAGCACCCCTTGGAGAGCAACTAATGAAAAACTGTTTTTT.

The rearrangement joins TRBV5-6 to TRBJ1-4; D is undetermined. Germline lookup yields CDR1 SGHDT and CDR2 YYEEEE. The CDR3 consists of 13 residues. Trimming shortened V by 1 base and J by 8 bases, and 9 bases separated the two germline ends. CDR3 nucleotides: TGTGCCAGCAGCTTGCGCGCCCTCGAAAAACTGTTTTTT. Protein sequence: CASSLRALEKLFF.

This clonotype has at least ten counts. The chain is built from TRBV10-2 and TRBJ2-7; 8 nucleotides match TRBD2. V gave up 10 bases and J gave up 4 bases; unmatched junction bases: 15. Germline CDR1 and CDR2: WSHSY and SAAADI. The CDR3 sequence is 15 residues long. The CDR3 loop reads CATGLGGTRGYEQYF. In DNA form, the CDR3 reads TGCGCCACAGGCCTCGGCGGGACTAGAGGTTACGAGCAGTACTTC.

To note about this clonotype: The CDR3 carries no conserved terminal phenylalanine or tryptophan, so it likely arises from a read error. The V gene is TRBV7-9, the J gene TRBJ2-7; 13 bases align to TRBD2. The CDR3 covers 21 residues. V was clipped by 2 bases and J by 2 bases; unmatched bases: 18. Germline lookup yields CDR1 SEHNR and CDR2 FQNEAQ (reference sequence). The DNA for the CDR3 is TGTGCCAGCAGCTTAAGTTTGGGCTTCGGACTAGCGGGAGAGGTAGCCTACGAGCAGTACTTG. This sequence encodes CASSLSLGFGLAGEVAYEQYL.

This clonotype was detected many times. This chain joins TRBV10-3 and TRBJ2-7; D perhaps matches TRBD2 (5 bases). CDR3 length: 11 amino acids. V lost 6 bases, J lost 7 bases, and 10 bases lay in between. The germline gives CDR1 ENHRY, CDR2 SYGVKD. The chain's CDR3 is CAISLTGEQYF. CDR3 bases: TGTGCCATCAGCCTTACGGGGGAGCAGTACTTC.

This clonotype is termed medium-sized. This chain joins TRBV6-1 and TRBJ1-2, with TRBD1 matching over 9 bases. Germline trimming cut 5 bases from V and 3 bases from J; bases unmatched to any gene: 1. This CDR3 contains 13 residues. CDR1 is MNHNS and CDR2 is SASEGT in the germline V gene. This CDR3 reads CASSRDRDYGYTF. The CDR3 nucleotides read TGTGCCAGCAGTCGGGACAGGGACTATGGCTACACCTTC.

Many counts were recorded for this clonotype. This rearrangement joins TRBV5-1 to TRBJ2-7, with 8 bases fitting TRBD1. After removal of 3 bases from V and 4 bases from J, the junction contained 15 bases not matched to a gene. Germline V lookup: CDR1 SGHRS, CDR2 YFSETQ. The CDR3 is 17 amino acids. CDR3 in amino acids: CASSSLTTGTGRYEQYF. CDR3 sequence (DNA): TGCGCCAGCAGCTCACTCACAACCGGGACAGGTCGGTACGAGCAGTACTTC. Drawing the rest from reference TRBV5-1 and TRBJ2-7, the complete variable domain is KAGVTQTPRYLIKTRGQQVTLSCSPISGHRSVSWYQQTPGQGLQFLFEYFSETQRNKGNFPGRFSGRQFSNSRSEMNVSTLELGDSALYLCASSSLTTGTGRYEQYFGPGTRLTVT.

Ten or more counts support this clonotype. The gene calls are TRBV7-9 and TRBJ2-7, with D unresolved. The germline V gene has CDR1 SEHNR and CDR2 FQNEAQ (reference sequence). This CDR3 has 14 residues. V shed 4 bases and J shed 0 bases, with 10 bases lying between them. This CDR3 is CASSSGGPSYEQYF. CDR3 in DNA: TGTGCCAGCAGCTCCGGCGGCCCCTCCTACGAGCAGTACTTC.

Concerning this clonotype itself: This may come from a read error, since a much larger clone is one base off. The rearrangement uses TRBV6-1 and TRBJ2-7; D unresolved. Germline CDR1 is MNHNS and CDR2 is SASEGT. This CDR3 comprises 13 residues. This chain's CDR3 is CASKVGPSYEHYF. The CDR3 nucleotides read TGTGCCAGCAAAGTAGGACCCTCCTACGAGCATTACTTC.

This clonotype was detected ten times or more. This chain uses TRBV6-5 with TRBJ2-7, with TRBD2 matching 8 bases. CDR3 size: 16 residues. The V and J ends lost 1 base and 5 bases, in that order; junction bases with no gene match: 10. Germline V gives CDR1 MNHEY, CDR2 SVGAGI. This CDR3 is CASSYWGVSGSHEQYF. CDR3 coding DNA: TGTGCCAGCAGTTACTGGGGAGTAAGCGGGAGCCACGAGCAGTACTTC.

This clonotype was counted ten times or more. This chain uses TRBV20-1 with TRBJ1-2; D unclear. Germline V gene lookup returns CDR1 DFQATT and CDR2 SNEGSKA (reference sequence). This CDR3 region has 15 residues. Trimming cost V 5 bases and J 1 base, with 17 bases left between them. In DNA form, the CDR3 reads TGCAGTGCTCCCTGGGGATGGACCTATAACTATGGCTACACCTTC. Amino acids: CSAPWGWTYNYGYTF.

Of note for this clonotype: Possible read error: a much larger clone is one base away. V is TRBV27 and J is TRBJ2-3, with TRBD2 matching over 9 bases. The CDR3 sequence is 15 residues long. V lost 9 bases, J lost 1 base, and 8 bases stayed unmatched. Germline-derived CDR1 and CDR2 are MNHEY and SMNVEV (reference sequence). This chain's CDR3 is CARSIAGDGTDTQYF. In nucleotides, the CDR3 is TGTGCCAGAAGTATAGCGGGAGACGGCACAGATACGCAGTATTTT.

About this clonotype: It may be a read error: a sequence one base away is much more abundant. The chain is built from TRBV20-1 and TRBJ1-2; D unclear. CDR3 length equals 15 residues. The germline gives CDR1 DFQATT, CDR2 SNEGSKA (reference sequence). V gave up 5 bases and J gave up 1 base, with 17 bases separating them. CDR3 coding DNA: TGCAGTGCTCCCTGGGGATGGAGCTATAACTATGGCTACACCTTC. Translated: CSAPWGWSYNYGYTF.

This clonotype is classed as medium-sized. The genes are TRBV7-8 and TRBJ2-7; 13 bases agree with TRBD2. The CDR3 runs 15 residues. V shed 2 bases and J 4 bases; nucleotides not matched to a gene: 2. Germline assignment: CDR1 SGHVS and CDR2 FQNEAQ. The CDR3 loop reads CASSLTGLAGYEQYF. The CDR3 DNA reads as TGTGCCAGCAGCTTAACGGGACTAGCGGGGTACGAGCAGTACTTC.

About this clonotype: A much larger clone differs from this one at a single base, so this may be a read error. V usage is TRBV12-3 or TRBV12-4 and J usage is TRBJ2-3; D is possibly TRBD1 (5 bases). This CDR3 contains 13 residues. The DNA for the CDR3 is TGTGCCAGCAGTTTAAGGGGCACAAATACGCAGTATTTT. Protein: CASSLRGTNTQYF.

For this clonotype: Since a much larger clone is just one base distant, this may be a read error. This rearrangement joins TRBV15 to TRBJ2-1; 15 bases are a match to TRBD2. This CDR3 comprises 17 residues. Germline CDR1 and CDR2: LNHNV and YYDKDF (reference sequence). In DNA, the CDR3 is TGTGCCACCAGCAGATTCAGGACTAGCGGGAGGGCCGGTGAGCACTTCTTC. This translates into CATSRFRTSGRAGEHFF.

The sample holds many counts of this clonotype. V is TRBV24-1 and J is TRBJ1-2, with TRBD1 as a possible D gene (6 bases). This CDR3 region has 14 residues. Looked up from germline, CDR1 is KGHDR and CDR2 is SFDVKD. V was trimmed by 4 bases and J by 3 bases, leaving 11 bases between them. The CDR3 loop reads CATSDAWTDYGYTF. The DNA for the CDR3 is TGTGCCACCAGTGACGCGTGGACAGACTATGGCTACACCTTC.